Listed below are T cell receptor beta chains from one sample, sequenced in a study of cytomegalovirus exposure and HLA in healthy donors. The protocol was immunoSEQ multiplex PCR, while the TCRdb copy is restricted to in-frame clones and leaves out a portion. The sample has 100,000 to 120,000 clones; around 70% are singletons. What was sequenced was PBMCs. Source of these receptors: a man under 40 in good health and CMV-seronegative. Each CDR3 is given with its conserved first and last residue. Each record gives: clone size, D gene, J gene, V gene, CDR3 DNA, CDR3 protein. D genes are given only for firm matches. Not every row has a clone size; where given, it reads once, few, many or a size class.

few,NA,TRBJ2-7,TRBV18,TGTGCCAGCTCACCAAGGGTGGACGGACACGAGCAGTACTTC,CASSPRVDGHEQYF
NA,NA,TRBJ2-7,TRBV11-2,TGTGCCAGCAGCAGTTTGGCCTCGGGTTACCCATACGAGCAGTACTTC,CASSSLASGYPYEQYF
NA,TRBD2,TRBJ2-2,TRBV14,TGTGCCAGCAGCCAGCAGGGGGGACGGCTAGCGGGAGCAGTCGGGGAGCTGTTTTTT,CASSQQGGRLAGAVGELFF
once,NA,TRBJ1-1,TRBV18,TGTGCCAGCTCACGCGAACGACAGCTTGAAGCTTTCTTT,CASSRERQLEAFF
NA,NA,TRBJ1-1,TRBV7-2,TGTGCCAGCAGCCAGAGGAGGGCTAACACTGAAGCTTTCTTT,CASSQRRANTEAFF
few,NA,TRBJ2-7,TRBV7-2,TGTGCCAGCAGCTTAATCAACGAGCAGTACTTC,CASSLINEQYF
NA,TRBD2,TRBJ2-1,TRBV7-9,TGTGCCAGCAGCCCTTATACTAGCGGGGATGGGGGGGAGCAGTTCTTC,CASSPYTSGDGGEQFF
NA,TRBD1,TRBJ1-1,TRBV30,TGTGCCTGGAGCCGGACAGGGTTCACTGAAGCTTTCTTT,CAWSRTGFTEAFF
NA,NA,TRBJ2-2,TRBV10-3,TGTGCCATCAGCCCCCACGGGGTGAAGAACACCGGGGAGCTGTTTTTT,CAISPHGVKNTGELFF
NA,NA,TRBJ2-3,TRBV4-2,TGTGCCAGCAGCCAAACCGGACAAATGCTCACAGATACGCAGTATTTT,CASSQTGQMLTDTQYF
NA,NA,TRBJ2-7,TRBV7-9,TGTGCCAGCAGCTTAGGTGCCCCTAGCCTATACGAGCAGTACTTC,CASSLGAPSLYEQYF
NA,NA,TRBJ1-1,TRBV7-2,TGTGCCAGCAGCTCCCGTCGAGGGCCGAACACTGAAGCTTTCTTT,CASSSRRGPNTEAFF
NA,TRBD1,TRBJ2-4,TRBV28,TGTGCCAGCCACAGATCCGGGACAGTAGAAGCCAAAAACATTCAGTACTTC,CASHRSGTVEAKNIQYF
few,NA,TRBJ1-2,TRBV25-1,TGTGCCAGCAGTCCCACCGGAGCTAACTATGGCTACACCTTC,CASSPTGANYGYTF
NA,TRBD1,TRBJ1-1,TRBV11-2,TGTGCCAGCAGTCCCGGGACAGCGAACACTGAAGCTTTCTTT,CASSPGTANTEAFF